Following are 10 T cell receptor beta chains from one sample sequenced in a study of blood T cell repertoires in COVID-19. Clones were read by immunoSEQ multiplex PCR, and TCRdb kept only the in-frame ones, dropping some. The sample yields approximately 79,000 clones, approximately 80% seen once. The specimen sequenced was peripheral blood. The receptors derive from a man in his forties or fifties with COVID-19, enrolled during active disease.

The chain combines TRBV7-2 with TRBJ1-4, with TRBD1 identical over 7 bases. The CDR3 contains 16 residues. Germline V CDR1 and CDR2: SGHTA, FQGNSA. V shed 2 bases, J shed 2 bases, and the junction held 5 bases outside the gene matches. Written as DNA, the CDR3 is TGTGCCAGCAGCTTAATCGCCAGGGGGACTAATGAAAAACTGTTTTTT. It translates to CASSLIARGTNEKLFF.

V gene TRBV4-2 combines with J gene TRBJ2-7; TRBD2 aligns across 7 bases. J gave up 1 base and V 1 base, and 4 bases lay outside the gene matches. Per the germline V gene, CDR1 is LGHNA and CDR2 is YNFKEQ. The CDR3 has 15 residues. CDR3 sequence: CASSQASGGSYEQYF. CDR3 in DNA: TGTGCCAGCAGCCAAGCTAGCGGAGGGTCCTACGAGCAGTACTTC.

This chain joins TRBV19 and TRBJ1-1, with a tentative D call TRBD1 (6 bases). The CDR3 consists of 14 residues. Germline V gene lookup returns CDR1 LNHDA and CDR2 SQIVND (reference sequence). The ends were cut back, 3 bases at V and 4 bases at J, with 12 bases in the middle. The DNA for the CDR3 is TGTGCCAGTAGTATTCGTAGGGGGGGCACTGAAGCTTTCTTT. Translated, it gives CASSIRRGGTEAFF.

This chain uses TRBV7-9 with TRBJ2-1, with D possibly TRBD2 on 6 matching bases. Deletions cut 2 bases from V and 6 bases from J, with 14 bases between. Per the germline V gene, CDR1 is SEHNR and CDR2 is FQNEAQ (reference sequence). The CDR3 totals 15 residues. This CDR3 reads CASSLIGSRVNEQFF. CDR3 coding DNA: TGTGCCAGCAGCTTAATCGGGAGTCGGGTCAATGAGCAGTTCTTC.

This chain connects TRBV4-2 to TRBJ2-5; 8 bases are a match to TRBD2. With 3 bases clipped from V and 3 bases from J, the junction kept 6 bases outside the gene matches. The CDR3 totals 15 residues. The germline CDR1 and CDR2 sequences are LGHNA and YNFKEQ. CDR3 nucleotides: TGTGCCAGCAGCCATTTCAGCGGGAGCGAAGAGACCCAGTACTTC. Residues: CASSHFSGSEETQYF.

This rearrangement joins TRBV28 to TRBJ2-7; D gene unclear. Germline V lookup: CDR1 MDHEN, CDR2 SYDVKM. This CDR3 has 14 amino acids. The V and J ends lost 6 bases and 0 bases respectively, with 12 bases between them. The CDR3 here is CASSEHWASYEQYF. For the CDR3, the DNA is TGTGCCAGCAGCGAACATTGGGCCTCCTACGAGCAGTACTTC.

This sequence joins TRBV6-5 and TRBJ2-7; TRBD2 might be the D (6 bases). V lost 4 bases and J lost 0, with 10 bases in between. Germline assignment: CDR1 MNHEY and CDR2 SVGAGI. The CDR3 has 14 residues. CDR3 in amino acids: CASSWAGPSYEQYF. In DNA, the CDR3 is TGTGCCAGCAGTTGGGCGGGACCCTCCTACGAGCAGTACTTC.

The rearrangement uses TRBV2 and TRBJ2-7, with D perhaps TRBD1 (6 bases). The V gene lost 7 bases and the J gene lost 3 bases, with 22 bases spanning the gap. The CDR3 spans 16 residues. Germline CDR1 and CDR2: SNHLY and FYNNEI. The CDR3 loop reads CASTLEGGRGFYEQYF. In nucleotides, the CDR3 is TGTGCCAGCACCCTTGAAGGGGGTAGGGGGTTCTACGAGCAGTACTTC.

The chain employs TRBV11-2 and TRBJ2-7; tentatively, D is TRBD2 (6 bases). The V gene's germline CDR1 is SGHAT and CDR2 FQNNGV. The germline V and J ends were trimmed by 5 bases and 0 bases, with 11 bases remaining between them. This CDR3 spans 14 amino acids. The CDR3 bases are TGTGCCAGCAGCGGTAGCGGCAGCTCCTACGAGCAGTACTTC. Translating gives CASSGSGSSYEQYF. The entire variable domain, with the rest obtained from reference TRBV11-2 and TRBJ2-7, is as follows: EAGVAQSPRYKIIEKRQSVAFWCNPISGHATLYWYQQILGQGPKLLIQFQNNGVVDDSQLPKDRFSAERLKGVDSTLKIQPAKLEDSAVYLCASSGSGSSYEQYFGPGTRLTVT.

The gene calls are TRBV24-1 and TRBJ1-5, with 7 bases aligning to TRBD1. This CDR3 contains 15 residues. The germline V gene has CDR1 KGHDR and CDR2 SFDVKD. The junction had 5 bases not matched to a gene; V was cut back by 4 bases and J by 3 bases. The CDR3 DNA sequence: TGTGCCACCAGTGACCCGACAGGGAACAATCAGCCCCAGCATTTT. Amino acids: CATSDPTGNNQPQHF.